This T cell receptor beta chain came from a study of blood T cell repertoires in COVID-19. Clones were read by immunoSEQ multiplex PCR, and TCRdb kept only the in-frame ones, dropping some. The sample yields about 220,000 clones, almost 90% seen once. The germline CDR1 and CDR2 sequences are MNHEY and SMNVEV (reference sequence). V shed 6 bases, J shed 8 bases, and the junction held 17 bases outside the gene matches. The CDR3 is made up of 17 amino acids. The J gene is TRBJ2-1, the V gene TRBV27; the match to TRBD1 covers 9 bases. Sequenced: PBMCs or T cells enriched from blood (not recorded which). This clonotype was obtained from a man younger than 45 who had been exposed to COVID-19. CDR3 amino acids: CASRTDPRDRVDHEQFF. The CDR3 coding sequence is TGTGCCAGCAGGACCGACCCCCGGGACAGGGTTGATCATGAGCAGTTCTTC.